This note documents a single T cell receptor beta chain sequence. The antigen this receptor binds is unknown. Qualities for individual bases were not recorded, and no much larger clone is one base off. TCRbeta CDR3 regions were amplified from genomic DNA using the immunoSEQ Assay, a bias-controlled multiplex PCR. As for the authors' bioinformatics: Within the assay, amplification of reference gene primers was used to estimate how many nucleated cells each sample contained. To quantify the absolute abundance of each unique TCRbeta CDR3 rearrangement, sequence reads were collapsed and filtered. For each sample, productive Simpson clonality was calculated as the square root of Simpson's diversity index over productive rearrangements. In its TCRdb copy, this immuneACCESS table keeps in-frame sequences only and misses some clones. Where compared with another copy, unresolved V genes explain less than half of these, and the others have no known cause. That table supplies the V and J calls and clone size; D and trimming were determined from the DNA. For this sample there are about 120,000 clones; approximately 80% appear just once. Clones ranked in the top ten supply roughly 25% of the sample.

Reading from cysteine to phenylalanine, the CDR3 counts 16 amino acids. Only the CDR3 region is kept as DNA, spanning 48 bases read in frame from base 1. V and J are truncated by 5 bases and 1 base respectively, leaving an intervening sequence of 16 bases. In the germline V gene, CDR1 corresponds to SNHLY and CDR2 to FYNNEI. The collaborating institutions used their own protocols to collect whole blood in K2EDTA tubes. For TCRbeta analysis, collaborators shipped samples as frozen whole blood, isolated PBMCs, or DNA extracted from either of those sample types. The data originate from a study of blood T cell repertoires in COVID-19 (dated by TCRdb to 2020 to 2022). General notes on the study: Samples covering the acute and convalescent phases of COVID-19 were provided by collaborators in the United States, Italy and Spain. The repertoires were released in a freely available public database meant as a resource for research on the immune response to SARS-CoV-2. The samples were drawn from the first 160 participants of the ongoing ImmuneRACE study and from about 1,200 subjects provided by 6 global collaborators. A de-identified subject ID, COVID-19 status, age in years and sex were almost always included in the sample metadata. HLA class I and class II types, where available, came from metadata supplied by the sample provider rather than from assay-based typing. The dataset comprised deeply sampled blood TCRbeta repertoires from subjects exposed to, actively infected with, or recovered from COVID-19. The prospective study material was composed of cDNA or gDNA derived from T cells, B-cell-depleted T cells, or PBMCs.

Findings and caveats that apply to the study as a whole: The amount of clinical and demographic metadata varied by source and participant and was provided uncurated.

The V gene is TRBV2 and the J gene is TRBJ2-3; the D segment could be TRBD1, given 6 matching bases. This clonotype was sampled from a human donor in a cohort sampled during active COVID-19. The sample consisted of peripheral blood. The CDR3 corresponds to CASSNRVASGTDTQYF. Read as DNA, the sequence is TGTGCCAGCAGTAACAGGGTCGCCTCTGGCACAGATACGCAGTATTTT.